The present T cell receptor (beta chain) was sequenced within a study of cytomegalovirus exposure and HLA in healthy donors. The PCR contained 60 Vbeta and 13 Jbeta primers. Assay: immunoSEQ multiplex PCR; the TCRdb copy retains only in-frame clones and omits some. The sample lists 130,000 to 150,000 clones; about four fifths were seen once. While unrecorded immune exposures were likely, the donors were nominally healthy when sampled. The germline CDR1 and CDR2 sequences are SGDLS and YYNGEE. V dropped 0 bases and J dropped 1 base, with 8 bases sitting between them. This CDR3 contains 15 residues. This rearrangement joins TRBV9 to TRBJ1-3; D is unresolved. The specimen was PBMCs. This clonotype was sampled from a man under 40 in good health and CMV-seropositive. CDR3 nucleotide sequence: TGTGCCAGCAGCGTAGCCAGTAATTCTGGAAACACCATATATTTT. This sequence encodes CASSVASNSGNTIYF.